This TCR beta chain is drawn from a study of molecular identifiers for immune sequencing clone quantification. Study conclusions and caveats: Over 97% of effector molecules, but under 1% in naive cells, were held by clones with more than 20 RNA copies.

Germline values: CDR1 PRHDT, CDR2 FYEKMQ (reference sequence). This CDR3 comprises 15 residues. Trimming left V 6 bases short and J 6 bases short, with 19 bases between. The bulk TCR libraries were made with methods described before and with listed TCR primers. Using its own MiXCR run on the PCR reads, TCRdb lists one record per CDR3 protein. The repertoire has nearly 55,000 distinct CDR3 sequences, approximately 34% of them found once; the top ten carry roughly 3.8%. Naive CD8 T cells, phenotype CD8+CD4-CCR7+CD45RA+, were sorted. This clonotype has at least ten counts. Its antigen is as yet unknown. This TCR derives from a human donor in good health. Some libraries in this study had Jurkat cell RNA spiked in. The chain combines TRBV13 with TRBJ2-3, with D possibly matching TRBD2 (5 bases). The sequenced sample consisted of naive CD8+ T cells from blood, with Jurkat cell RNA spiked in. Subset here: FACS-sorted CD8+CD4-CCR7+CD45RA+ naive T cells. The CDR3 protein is CASRSPSSPGDTQYF. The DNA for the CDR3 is TGTGCCAGCAGATCTCCTAGCTCCCCGGGGGATACGCAGTATTTT.